This T cell receptor (beta chain) appears in the sequencing data of a study of cytomegalovirus exposure and HLA in healthy donors (dated by TCRdb to the late 2010s). For the study in its entirety: An earlier analysis of 587 of the donors reported 276 Gb of sequence data and 117 million unique TCR beta sequences obtained from around 190 million T cells. An early release that covered 640 HLA-typed donors contained approximately 290 gigabases of sequencing data and about 93 million unique TCR sequences. The genetic ancestry cluster associated with self-reported Caucasian donors included 80% to 90% of the roughly 360 genotyped donors. The study aimed to test whether cataloging public T cell receptors could reveal signatures of past pathogen exposure. The T cell repertoires of 666 subjects were profiled by immunosequencing and related to cytomegalovirus serostatus. Along with the roughly 610-subject first cohort, a separate validation cohort of over a hundred different subjects was used. To predict cytomegalovirus infection status, the study brought together high-throughput TCR immunosequencing, statistical association of individual TCRs with disease status, and machine learning. A later analysis re-analyzed previously published TCR beta repertoires from 666 donors and added high-resolution HLA genotyping to study TCR occurrence patterns. In the later analysis, no new phenotypic data were used to find candidate immune exposures; instead, reliance was placed on TCR beta sequences and their occurrence across donors. An earlier analysis of 587 of the donors applied high-throughput TCR beta sequencing to assess whether each TCR beta V gene segment acted as functional or pseudogenic. Donor age, sex, ethnicity and CMV serostatus were collected together with the repertoire data. Genome-wide SNP genotypes for about 65% of the 666 donors were used in a later genetic analysis, which treated that subset as a discovery cohort. All discovery cohort repertoires had been generated using a single sequencing platform. HLA typing covered class I and class II loci at four-digit resolution. The number of donors typed differed by locus, with roughly 629-640 for A, B, C, DRB1 and DQB1, approximately 500 for DQA1, approximately 580 for DPA1, and some 440 for DPB1. Four to six DR-DQ haplotypes were handled as single units for association and clustering, since linkage in the cohort was strong. Among almost 400 genotyped donors of the cohort, an average of approximately 250,000 unique TCR beta nucleotide sequences were sequenced per donor, roughly 18% of them non-productive. Beyond this particular receptor, the publication reports: A later genetic analysis reported fewer N-insertions in productive TCRs among donors in an Asian-associated ancestry cluster than the roughly 700-donor mean. V-gene and J-gene trimming of TCR beta chains was associated with a missense DCLRE1C variant in a later genetic analysis, and the association was replicated in an independent cohort. When HLA alleles, especially DR and DQ, strongly co-occurred, attributing TCR associations to individual alleles was difficult. CMV serostatus was the only immune exposure information available for the cohort. Most TCR sequences were observed very rarely across donors, whereas some public TCRs were present in many individuals. Sequencing depth was assumed to be roughly uniform across donors in the presence/absence analyses, though that assumption may not hold. Linkage disequilibrium might explain the correlated functional status among segregating V segments, but an unknown experimental factor could not be ruled out. Specific HLA alleles were associated with 15,000 to 20,000 TCR beta sequences at a false discovery rate of 0.05 in a later analysis. About 15 rarely observed V segments, including chromosome 9 orphons, were excluded from the earlier analysis of about 610 of the donors because counts were too low. In a later analysis, several top co-occurrence clusters were reported to appear linked to parvovirus B19, influenza, CMV and Epstein-Barr virus. In a later analysis, HLA-associated TCR beta chains showed more clonal expansion and lower generation probabilities than non-associated chains that were equally common. A few of the identified cytomegalovirus-associated TCR beta chains were confirmed in vitro to be specific for cytomegalovirus antigens. A group of highly shared sequence variants was considered likely to be a technical artifact of the sequencing pipeline. In a later analysis, the rate of TCR association differed among HLA loci, with DRB1 alleles having the most associated TCRs and HLA-C alleles having the fewest. According to the authors, the approach could potentially be generalized to other disease states and immunological phenotypes. The 87-base-pair reads could not distinguish some IMGT-functional V segments, including TRBV6-2 and TRBV6-3, so those segments were excluded. A further reported finding was that TCR beta sequences accurately predicted the HLA-A and HLA-B alleles for most subjects in the first cohort. In this cohort, only TCR beta chains were sequenced, and detectable features were limited by the absence of alpha or paired-chain data. In an earlier analysis of some 540 of the donors, most TCR beta V segments appeared in productive rearrangements about 87% or about 30% of the time, broadly matching IMGT annotations. According to a later analysis, most CMV-associated TCR beta chains appeared to be HLA-restricted, and the HLA associations seemed to be driven largely by CMV exposure. Because HLA typing was missing for some donors at each locus, association tests included only the typed subset. The study listed 150 to 200 TCR beta chains as associated with cytomegalovirus. In both the original and validation cohorts, the classifier was reported to diagnose cytomegalovirus status with high specificity and sensitivity.

On this clone itself: The antigen it recognizes is unknown. Base-call qualities are not available, and no considerably larger clone is one nucleotide away.

The cohort comprised 710 or so healthy bone marrow donors. Cohort members were all nominally healthy when sampled, although unrecorded immune exposures were likely present. The donor tested CMV seronegative, placing the donor among the 350 to 400 seronegative members of the cohort. A peripheral blood sample was provided by each donor, and peripheral blood mononuclear cells were used for TCR beta sequencing. Genomic DNA was extracted from the blood cell samples with the Qiagen DNeasy Blood Extraction Kit. Library generation was performed with the immunoSEQ multiplex PCR assay. For the multiplex PCR, a mixture combining 60 forward primers for TCR Vbeta segments and 13 reverse primers for TCR Jbeta segments was used. A multiplex PCR assay on genomic DNA amplified the CDR3 region of rearranged TCR beta genes. The amplified TCR beta libraries were sequenced on the Illumina HiSeq System as 87-base-pair reads. The original methods were these. A later analysis counted 65 million to 90 million unique TCR beta chains across the 700 or so repertoires, and 9 million to 14 million of these chains were shared by at least two donors. To remove PCR and sequencing errors, raw reads were error-corrected and collapsed into unique sequences using a nearest-neighbor algorithm that merged closely related sequences. To assign V, D and J gene segments, CDR3 sequences were aligned to IMGT reference sequences. For a sequence to be retained, a match of at least six nucleotides to both a V gene segment and a J gene segment was required. Rearrangements were called productive when the CDR3 lacked stop codons and stayed in frame with V and J; all others were non-productive. CDR3 was defined by IMGT convention, running from the second conserved V-encoded cysteine to the conserved J-encoded phenylalanine. Sequences without an unambiguous match to a single V gene segment were excluded from the earlier analysis of a few hundred of the donors. In an earlier analysis of 587 of the donors, V segments were called functional above 56.7% productive rearrangements and were called segregating when the between-donor standard deviation exceeded 5%. A statistical classification framework was developed to diagnose cytomegalovirus status using the catalog of TCR beta chain sequences. In a later analysis, V and J genes were assigned by comparing TCR nucleotide sequences against IMGT/GENE-DB human TR gene sequences. A later analysis assigned CDR3 sequences and most-parsimonious VDJ recombination scenarios with the TCRdist pipeline. In a later analysis, each TCR beta chain was defined by its CDR3 amino acid sequence together with its V-gene family, and reads without a unique V-gene family were excluded. A later analysis removed several hundred highly shared, low-generation-probability nucleotide sequences to deal with suspected cross-contamination and a sequencing artifact. In a later analysis, a clonal expansion index was calculated for each public chain from normalized within-repertoire ranks of inferred template counts. In a later analysis, generation probabilities were computed with a VDJ recombination model fitted to out-of-frame rearrangements, and the resulting probabilities were checked against IGoR. In a later analysis, hypergeometric tests were used to score TCR-TCR, TCR-HLA and TCR-CMV co-occurrence, with a repertoire-size bias correction applied to TCR pairs. False discovery rates were estimated in a later analysis by permuting HLA or CMV assignments 20 times. In a later analysis, co-occurring TCRs were grouped using DBSCAN, with TCRdist sequence similarity added in when clustering inside HLA-allele-positive subsets. Repertoires with fewer than 30,000 or more than 120,000 public chains, plus five repertoires with anomalous nucleotide sharing, were excluded from co-occurrence clustering. Imported from immuneACCESS, the table was reduced by TCRdb to in-frame sequences with V and J called. These copies leave out some clones; in studies compared against another copy, an unresolved V gene accounts for under half, and the cause of the remainder is not known. V and J calls and clone size are copied from that table; D and trimming were computed from the DNA. In all, the sample holds 100,000 to 150,000 clones, and roughly 80% of those were seen once. The ten largest clonotypes hold 2.1% of the sample.

V lost 6 bases and J lost 0 bases; the stretch between them is 20 bases long. Looking up the germline V gene yields CDR1 SNHLY and CDR2 FYNNEI. The CDR3 measures 17 amino acids from cysteine to phenylalanine. Just the 51-base CDR3 DNA is kept, in frame starting at base 1. The receptor chain draws on TRBV2 and TRBJ1-1; TRBD1 could be the D gene, as 5 bases match. The sample consisted of PBMCs. This clonotype was sampled from a man aged 30 to 39 in good health and CMV-seronegative. The nucleotides read TGTGCCAGCAGCCCTCTCGGGGGGGAGGTCATGAACACTGAAGCTTTCTTT. This is translated as CASSPLGGEVMNTEAFF.